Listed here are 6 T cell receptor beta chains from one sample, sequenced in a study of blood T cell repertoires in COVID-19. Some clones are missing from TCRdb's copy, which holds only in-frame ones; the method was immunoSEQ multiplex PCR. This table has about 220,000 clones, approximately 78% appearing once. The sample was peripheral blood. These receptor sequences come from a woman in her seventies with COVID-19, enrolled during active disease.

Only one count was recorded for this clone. CDR3 sequence reads: CASSQDGVGLAGGPGYNEQFF. The CDR3 DNA reads TGTGCCAGCAGCCAAGACGGAGTGGGACTAGCGGGAGGGCCGGGCTACAATGAGCAGTTCTTC. V usage is TRBV3-1 (or the pseudogene TRBV3-2) and J usage is TRBJ2-1, with 16 nucleotides matching TRBD2. The CDR3 has 21 residues. With V trimmed by 0 bases and J by 3 bases, 11 bases remained unmatched. In germline, CDR1 is LGHDT, CDR2 YNNKEL (reference sequence).

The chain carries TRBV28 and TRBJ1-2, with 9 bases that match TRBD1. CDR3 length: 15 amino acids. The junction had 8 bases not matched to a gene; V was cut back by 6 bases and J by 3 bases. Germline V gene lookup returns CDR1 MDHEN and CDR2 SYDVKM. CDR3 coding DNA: TGTGCCAGCAGAAACCCGGGACAGGGTTACTATGGCTACACCTTC. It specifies CASRNPGQGYYGYTF.

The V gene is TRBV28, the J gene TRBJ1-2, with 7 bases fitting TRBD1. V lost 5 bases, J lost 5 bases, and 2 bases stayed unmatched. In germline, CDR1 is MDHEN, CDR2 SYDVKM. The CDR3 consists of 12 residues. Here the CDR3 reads CASSLTGYGYTF. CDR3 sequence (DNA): TGTGCCAGCAGTCTGACAGGGTATGGCTACACCTTC.

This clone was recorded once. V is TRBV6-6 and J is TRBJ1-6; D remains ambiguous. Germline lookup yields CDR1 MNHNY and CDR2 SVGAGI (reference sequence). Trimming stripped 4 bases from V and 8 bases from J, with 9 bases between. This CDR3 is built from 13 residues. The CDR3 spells CASSSNGDSPLHF. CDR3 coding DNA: TGTGCCAGCAGTTCGAACGGGGATTCACCCCTCCACTTT.

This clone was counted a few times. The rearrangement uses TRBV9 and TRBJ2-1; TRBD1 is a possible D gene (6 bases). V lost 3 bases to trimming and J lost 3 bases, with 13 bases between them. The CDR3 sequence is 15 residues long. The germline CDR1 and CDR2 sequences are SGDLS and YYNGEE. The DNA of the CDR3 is TGTGCCAGCAGCGCATCCGGGACATTCTACAATGAGCAGTTCTTC. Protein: CASSASGTFYNEQFF.

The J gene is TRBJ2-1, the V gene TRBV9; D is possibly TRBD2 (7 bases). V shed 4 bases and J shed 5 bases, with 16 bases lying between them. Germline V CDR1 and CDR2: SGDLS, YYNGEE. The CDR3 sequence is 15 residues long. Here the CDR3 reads CASSRGAYENNEQFF. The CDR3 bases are TGTGCCAGCAGCCGGGGGGCCTATGAGAACAATGAGCAGTTCTTC.